This TCR beta chain was profiled in a study of blood T cell repertoires in COVID-19 (dated by TCRdb to 2019 to 2021). Concerning the study at large: Samples covering the acute and convalescent phases of COVID-19 were provided by collaborators in the United States, Italy and Spain. The material from the prospective study consisted of cDNA or gDNA derived from T cells, B-cell-depleted T cells, or PBMCs. Deeply sampled blood TCRbeta repertoires from subjects exposed to, actively infected with, or recovered from COVID-19 were included in the dataset. A freely available public database, intended as a resource for researchers studying the immune response to SARS-CoV-2, is where the repertoires were released. The samples were drawn from two sources: the first 160 participants of the ongoing ImmuneRACE study, and 950 to 1,500 subjects contributed by 6 global collaborators. Nearly every sample came with metadata listing a de-identified subject ID, COVID-19 status, age in years and sex. Where HLA class I and class II types were available, the types were taken from metadata supplied by the sample provider, not from assay-based typing.

Enrolling through a virtual design, the prospective study's participants ranged in age from roughly 18 to 89 years and lived across roughly 24 United States geographic areas. Cohort assignment in the prospective study relied on participant-reported clinical history from a screening survey and a study questionnaire. In the prospective study, mobile phlebotomists collected whole blood, serum and a nasopharyngeal or oropharyngeal swab from each participant. Over an approximately 2-month period, participants in the prospective study had the option of providing additional blood draws and questionnaires. Prospective study blood samples were shipped either frozen or at room temperature before DNA extraction. General findings and caveats noted by the study authors: The amount of clinical and demographic metadata varied by source and participant and was provided uncurated.

This clone was counted a few times. Its antigen specificity is not known. Within one base of it there is no much larger clone, and no base qualities were kept. TCRbeta CDR3 regions were amplified from genomic DNA using the immunoSEQ Assay, a bias-controlled multiplex PCR. Turning to the authors' computational methods: Within the assay, amplification of reference gene primers was used to estimate how many nucleated cells each sample contained. To quantify the absolute abundance of each unique TCRbeta CDR3 rearrangement, sequence reads were collapsed and filtered. For each sample, productive Simpson clonality was calculated as the square root of Simpson's diversity index across productive rearrangements. This immuneACCESS table, as held by TCRdb, lists in-frame sequences with V and J called but not all clones. Of the missing ones, under half trace to an unresolved V gene in checked studies; the others have no known cause. The V and J calls and clone size are taken from that table; D and trimming were inferred from the DNA. This sample gives fewer than 450,000 clones in total; 70% to 90% of them show up just once. The top ten hold roughly 1.9% of the sample.

The CDR3 contains 14 residues, cysteine and phenylalanine counted. The DNA shown is the 42-base CDR3, in frame from base 1. This receptor chain uses TRBV1 and TRBJ1-5; the listed D gene, TRBD1, was not tested against the DNA. TRBV1 is a known pseudogene. The sample was PBMCs or T cells enriched from blood (not recorded which). The clonotype comes from a woman between 40 and 55 years old with acute COVID-19. The CDR3 protein: CTSSPRGGNQPQHF. In nucleotide form, the sequence is TGCACCAGCAGCCCCAGGGGGGGCAATCAGCCCCAGCATTTT.